This entry describes one TCR beta chain. Its antigen remains unidentified. Repertoires were generated with immunoSEQ multiplex PCR, while TCRdb's copy carries only in-frame clones and drops some. The sample lists more than 120,000 clones; roughly 89% were seen once. The sample belongs to a study of Ad26.COV2.S vaccination and SARS-CoV-2 variants. Findings and caveats of the study: Analytic work on TCR breadth and depth might have understated the full extent of total T cell responses. Similar non-spike TCR breadth was observed in recipients of vaccine and of placebo. Vaccine recipients surpassed placebo recipients in spike-specific TCR breadth.

This clonotype was sampled from a human donor who had recovered from COVID-19. Sequencing was performed on peripheral blood, taken after recovery from COVID-19.

DNA for the CDR3: TGTGCCAGCAGTTTAATCGAACCGGTGAGGACTGAAGCTTTCTTT. Its protein is CASSLIEPVRTEAFF. This rearrangement joins TRBV28 to TRBJ1-1, with no clear D. CDR3 length equals 15 residues. V lost 2 bases to trimming and J lost 5 bases, with 15 bases between them. Germline V CDR1 and CDR2: MDHEN, SYDVKM.